This entry lists 26 T cell receptor beta chains sequenced from one sample in a study of cytomegalovirus exposure and HLA in healthy donors. Amplification used 60 Vbeta primers and 13 Jbeta primers. This table comes from immunoSEQ multiplex PCR, and its TCRdb copy is limited to in-frame clones, with some not included. The data hold 150,000 to 200,000 clones, with 81% observed a single time. What was sequenced was PBMCs. Every receptor here comes from a man between 18 and 35 years old in good health and CMV-seronegative.

The gene calls are TRBV9 and TRBJ2-7, with TRBD2 identical over 10 bases. Trimming took 4 bases from V and 5 from J; bases not matched to a gene: 6. There are 14 residues in the CDR3. The germline V gene has CDR1 SGDLS and CDR2 YYNGEE. This CDR3 reads CASSKASGRDEQYF. CDR3 nucleotide sequence: TGTGCCAGCAGCAAAGCCAGCGGGAGGGACGAGCAGTACTTC.

The V and J genes are TRBV28 and TRBJ1-2; D is possibly TRBD1 (5 bases). The CDR3 consists of 14 residues. The V and J ends lost 7 bases and 4 bases respectively, with 16 bases between them. From germline, CDR1 is MDHEN and CDR2 SYDVKM. DNA for the CDR3: TGTGCCAGCACTGCGCAACAGGCAATCTATGGCTACACCTTC. Residues: CASTAQQAIYGYTF.

This chain connects TRBV13 to TRBJ2-5; 10 bases line up with TRBD2. Germline CDR1 reads PRHDT; CDR2 reads FYEKMQ (reference sequence). V was pared by 6 bases and J by 4 bases, with 11 bases of the junction left unmatched. The CDR3 length is 16 residues. As DNA, the CDR3 is TGTGCCAGCAGTTCTCCAAGCGGGGGGGCAGGAGAGACCCAGTACTTC. It translates to CASSSPSGGAGETQYF.

This chain uses TRBV7-9 with TRBJ1-2, with 9 positions matching TRBD1. The J segment lost 9 bases and the V segment lost 5 bases, leaving 4 bases of the junction unmatched. The CDR3 runs to 12 residues. The germline CDR1 and CDR2 sequences are SEHNR and FQNEAQ (reference sequence). In nucleotides, the CDR3 is TGTGCCAGCAGCCCCGGGACAGGGAGCTACACCTTC. Amino acids: CASSPGTGSYTF.

The chain links TRBV11-1 to TRBJ2-7; 7 nucleotides line up with TRBD2. The CDR3 is 14 residues long. The V gene end was trimmed by 3 bases and the J gene end by 2 bases; junction bases not matched to a gene: 4. Germline CDR1 is SGHAT and CDR2 is FQDESV (reference sequence). This chain's CDR3 is CASSFGGDPYEQYF. DNA of the CDR3: TGTGCCAGCAGCTTTGGGGGGGACCCCTACGAGCAGTACTTC.

The CDR3 sequence: CASSDTSGYHEQFF. Here the CDR3 DNA reads TGTGCCAGCAGTGACACTAGCGGATATCATGAGCAGTTCTTC. J is TRBJ2-1 and V is TRBV2; 8 bases match TRBD2. Germline loops: CDR1 SNHLY, CDR2 FYNNEI. Trimming took 3 bases from V and 8 from J; bases not matched to a gene: 6. The CDR3 has 14 amino acids.

The J gene is TRBJ2-3, the V gene TRBV28; D might be TRBD1 (6 bases). Germline assignment: CDR1 MDHEN and CDR2 SYDVKM. The CDR3 runs 14 residues. Trimming left V 6 bases short and J 1 base short, with 11 bases between. The CDR3 is CASRVGGGTDTQYF. The CDR3 DNA follows: TGTGCCAGCAGGGTTGGGGGCGGCACAGATACGCAGTATTTT.

The chain joins TRBV7-9 to TRBJ2-7, with 12 nucleotides matching TRBD1. The CDR3 is made up of 15 amino acids. V lost 4 bases to trimming and J lost 2 bases; unmatched junction nucleotides: 3. CDR1 is SEHNR and CDR2 is FQNEAQ in the germline V gene (reference sequence). This chain's CDR3 is CASSWDRGPTYEQYF. DNA for the CDR3: TGTGCCAGCAGCTGGGACAGGGGGCCTACCTACGAGCAGTACTTC.

The chain is built from TRBV29-1 and TRBJ2-1, with a possible D match to TRBD2 (5 bases). The CDR3 contains 13 residues. CDR1 is SQVTM and CDR2 is ANQGSEA in the germline V gene. V was cut by 6 bases and J by 5 bases, with 14 bases left in between. The CDR3 DNA sequence: TGCAGCGTCGCACCTCGGGGAAACAATGAGCAGTTCTTC. This codes for CSVAPRGNNEQFF.

The V and J genes are TRBV10-3 and TRBJ2-5, with TRBD2 identical over 7 bases. TRBJ2-7 explains the end of the DNA better; the J call may be wrong. In germline, CDR1 is ENHRY, CDR2 SYGVKD. This CDR3 is built from 14 residues. Written as DNA, the CDR3 is TGTGCCAGCCTACGGGCTAGCGGTCCCTACGAGCAGTACTTC. The encoded protein is CASLRASGPYEQYF.

This chain connects TRBV6-5 to TRBJ1-6, with 8 bases matching TRBD1. The CDR3 covers 16 residues. From germline, CDR1 is MNHEY and CDR2 SVGAGI. J gave up 6 bases and V 0 bases, and 4 bases lay outside the gene matches. The CDR3 is CASSYSVQGVNSPLHF. The CDR3 DNA sequence: TGTGCCAGCAGTTACTCGGTACAGGGGGTTAATTCACCCCTCCACTTT.

The genes are TRBV5-4 and TRBJ2-2, with D perhaps matching TRBD2 (5 bases). This CDR3 has 12 amino acids. The germline gives CDR1 SGHNT, CDR2 YYREEE (reference sequence). The germline V and J ends were trimmed by 4 bases and 8 bases, with 9 bases remaining between them. The CDR3, as DNA: TGTGCCAGCAGCCCCCGCGGGGGGGAGCTGTTTTTT. Translating gives CASSPRGGELFF.

CDR3 nucleotides: TGTGCCAGCTCAGCCTCGGAGGGGATTGAAGCTTTCTTT. Protein product: CASSASEGIEAFF. V usage is TRBV18 and J usage is TRBJ1-1; a weak D match, TRBD1 (5 bases). V lost 5 bases, J lost 7 bases, and 14 bases lay in between. Per germline, CDR1 KGHSH and CDR2 LQKENI. This CDR3 is built from 13 residues.

The chain links TRBV7-9 to TRBJ1-3; 7 bases match TRBD1. CDR3 size: 14 residues. Germline V lookup: CDR1 SEHNR, CDR2 FQNEAQ (reference sequence). The ends lost 3 bases at V and 4 bases at J; junction bases unmatched: 3. The CDR3 loop reads CASSFPDRGNTIYF. The CDR3 bases are TGTGCCAGCAGCTTCCCGGACAGGGGAAACACCATATATTTT.

The V and J genes are TRBV5-6 and TRBJ1-1, with D hard to call. Germline CDR1 is SGHDT and CDR2 is YYEEEE. CDR3 length equals 15 residues. Between the trimmed V and J ends, which lost 5 bases and 5 bases, there was a span of 19 bases. The CDR3 reads CASSKAGPLRTEAFF. The DNA of the CDR3 is TGTGCCAGCAGTAAGGCGGGCCCACTAAGGACTGAAGCTTTCTTT.

This clone appeared once. The V call is TRBV13, the J call TRBJ1-2, with TRBD1 as a possible D gene (5 bases). The CDR3 runs 15 residues. The V gene lost 5 bases and the J gene lost 2 bases, with 15 bases spanning the gap. The germline gives CDR1 PRHDT, CDR2 FYEKMQ (reference sequence). CDR3: CASSPRGGENYGYTF. The DNA of the CDR3 is TGTGCCAGCAGCCCCCGTGGGGGGGAGAACTATGGCTACACCTTC.

The chain has TRBV2 and TRBJ1-3; 10 bases align to TRBD1. V trimming: 11 bases; J trimming: 1 base; junction bases outside the gene matches: 14. The germline CDR1 and CDR2 sequences are SNHLY and FYNNEI. The CDR3 covers 17 residues. In nucleotides, the CDR3 is TGTGCCTCGCAGGTGGTGGGACAGGGGTTTTCTGGAAACACCATATATTTT. It codes for CASQVVGQGFSGNTIYF.

This clone was observed a few times. CDR3 DNA sequence: TGTGCCAGCAGTGTTTCTAGCCACCAAGAGACCCAGTACTTC. Protein: CASSVSSHQETQYF. The chain uses TRBV2 and TRBJ2-5; D might be TRBD2 (5 bases). The germline V and J ends were trimmed by 4 bases and 0 bases, with 9 bases remaining between them. CDR1 SNHLY and CDR2 FYNNEI come from the germline V gene. CDR3 length: 14 amino acids.

About this clone itself: The junction departs from the called germline gene at one end, perhaps through a read error. Other DNA sequences in this specimen translate into the identical CDR3. The chain links TRBV13 to TRBJ2-5; 8 nucleotides match TRBD2. Germline CDR1 PRHDT, CDR2 FYEKMQ (reference sequence). The CDR3 runs 18 residues. CDR3 sequence (DNA): TGTGCCAGCAGCTCCTCACCGGGACTAGTCGAGGGGCAAGAGACTCAGTACTTC. Residues: CASSSSPGLVEGQETQYF.

The chain is built from TRBV12-5 and TRBJ1-4; a weak D match, TRBD1 (6 bases). The germline V gene encodes CDR1 LGHNT and CDR2 FRNRAP. There are 17 residues in the CDR3. V lost 0 bases to trimming and J lost 6 bases, with 17 bases between them. The CDR3 nucleotides are TGTGCTAGTGGTTTGGTAAATGGGAGGGGGTTTTATGAAAAACTGTTTTTT. Translation: CASGLVNGRGFYEKLFF.

The chain joins TRBV9 to TRBJ2-5, with 11 bases matching TRBD1. Matching the DNA end better, TRBJ2-7 makes the J call doubtful. This CDR3 contains 16 residues. Germline V gene sequence: CDR1 SGDLS, CDR2 YYNGEE. CDR3 DNA: TGTGCCAGCAGCGTAAGTAAGGACAGGGGGCTCTACGAGCAGTACTTC. Translating gives CASSVSKDRGLYEQYF.

The J gene is TRBJ2-7, the V gene TRBV4-1, with 10 bases aligning to TRBD2. The CDR3 covers 15 residues. V lost 2 bases to trimming and J lost 6 bases; unmatched junction nucleotides: 7. Germline values: CDR1 MGHRA, CDR2 YSYEKL. The chain's CDR3 is CASSQSTGTSVEQYF. For the CDR3, the DNA is TGCGCCAGCAGCCAATCCACCGGGACTAGCGTCGAGCAGTACTTC.

The chain is built from TRBV28 and TRBJ1-2, with unresolved D. In germline, CDR1 is MDHEN, CDR2 SYDVKM. The ends were cut back, 4 bases at V and 5 bases at J, with 11 bases in the middle. The CDR3 totals 13 residues. The CDR3 sequence is CASSYSPLYGYTF. The CDR3, as DNA: TGTGCCAGCAGTTACTCTCCACTTTATGGCTACACCTTC.

The chain combines TRBV5-1 with TRBJ1-4; no reliable D call. Deletions cut 3 bases from V and 3 bases from J, with 12 bases between. The CDR3 contains 15 residues. Germline CDR1 reads SGHRS; CDR2 reads YFSETQ. The CDR3 DNA reads TGCGCCAGCAGCTGGAGCGGGATCGCTAATGAAAAACTGTTTTTT. Encoded protein: CASSWSGIANEKLFF.

The rearrangement links TRBV19 to TRBJ2-3, with 7 bases fitting TRBD2. Germline V CDR1 and CDR2: LNHDA, SQIVND (reference sequence). V lost 3 bases and J lost 5; bases outside the gene matches: 8. The CDR3 sequence is 15 residues long. The CDR3: CASSMVGGPIDTQYF. Here the CDR3 DNA reads TGTGCCAGTAGTATGGTGGGAGGGCCAATAGATACGCAGTATTTT.

The chain employs TRBV19 and TRBJ1-2; 7 bases line up with TRBD1. The germline CDR1 and CDR2 sequences are LNHDA and SQIVND (reference sequence). V gave up 8 bases and J gave up 4 bases; unmatched junction bases: 7. This CDR3 comprises 13 residues. DNA for the CDR3: TGTGCCAGTTGGGGGGACAGACTCTATGGCTACACCTTC. This gives the protein CASWGDRLYGYTF.